The T cell receptor (beta chain) under discussion was sequenced for a study of blood T cells in healthy people across ages. Study-wide results and limits: Per-million-T-cell TCR beta diversity fell roughly linearly with age.

Next came a second PCR, run for about 6 to 12 cycles, which used a sample-barcoded 5' primer along with a J-beta primer mix. A template-switch adaptor that had 12 random nucleotides put a tag on each cDNA molecule. TCRdb redid the calling of the 5' RACE reads with MiXCR, one entry per CDR3 protein. The table records some 710,000 distinct CDR3 sequences, about 42% of them present only once. With respect to this clonotype: What it binds is unknown.

The CDR3 extends over 12 amino acids. Germline V lookup: CDR1 SEHNR, CDR2 FQNEAQ (reference sequence). V lost 8 bases, J lost 3 bases, and 11 bases lay in between. This rearrangement joins TRBV7-9 to TRBJ2-7; D gene unclear. Material for sequencing was blood. The receptor comes from an elderly man in good health. CDR3 loop: CASSDYHYEQYF. CDR3 nucleotides: TGTGCCAGCTCCGATTACCACTACGAGCAGTACTTC.